A selection of T cell receptor beta chains follows, all from one sample in a study of T cells in Graves' hyperthyroidism and ophthalmopathy. MiXCR was run by TCRdb on the multiplex PCR reads, yielding one entry per CDR3 protein. The sample lists hundreds of thousands of distinct CDR3 sequences, 38% occurring once. Sample: blood. The source of these receptors is a man between 18 and 35 years old with Graves' hyperthyroidism. The CDR3 runs from the conserved cysteine through the conserved F or W. D genes are given only for firm matches. Size is stated for part of the rows, as once, few or many counts, or as a class when the clone is expanded.

v_gene	j_gene	abundance	d_gene	CDR3nt	CDR3aa
TRBV7-2	TRBJ1-1	NA	NA	TGTGCCAGCAGTTTAGCAACCGCCACATACCTCCCGGAAGCTTTCTTT	CASSLATATYLPEAFF
TRBV4-1	TRBJ2-2	NA	NA	TGCGCCAGCAGCCAAGGTCCAGAACTCTACACCGGGGAGCTGTTTTTT	CASSQGPELYTGELFF
TRBV7-2	TRBJ2-7	few	TRBD1	TGTGCCAGCAGCTTGGGACAGGGGCGCTTTTACGAGCAGTACTTC	CASSLGQGRFYEQYF
TRBV14	TRBJ1-4	NA	NA	TGTGCCAGCAGCCAAAGAAAAGCGCGGATGGGAGAAAAACTGTTTTTT	CASSQRKARMGEKLFF
TRBV7-9	TRBJ1-1	many	TRBD1	TGTGCCACCGGGGGACAGGTGAACACTGAAGCTTTCTTT	CATGGQVNTEAFF
TRBV2	TRBJ2-7	many	NA	TGTGCCAGCAGTGAGTTCGGCGGCCTAGCGACCGAGCAGTACTTC	CASSEFGGLATEQYF
TRBV6-1	TRBJ1-4	few	NA	TGTGCCAGCAGTGAATGGGGGTCTAATGAAAAACTGTTTTTT	CASSEWGSNEKLFF
TRBV14	TRBJ1-3	NA	NA	TGTGCCAGCAGCCAAGTGGGTTTTTCTGGAAACACCATATATTTT	CASSQVGFSGNTIYF
TRBV12-3/TRBV12-4	TRBJ1-5	few	NA	TGTGCCAGCAGCTTCTCCCCCCGGCAGCCCCAGCATTTT	CASSFSPRQPQHF
TRBV7-2	TRBJ2-6	once	NA	TGTGCCAGCAGCGGGGGCCCGGGAGACTCTGGGGCCAACGTCCCGACTTTC	CASSGGPGDSGANVPTF
TRBV20-1	TRBJ2-5	few	NA	TGCAGTGCTAGCAGTCGGGGTCTAGGGACCCAGTACTTC	CSASSRGLGTQYF
TRBV7-2	TRBJ2-7	few	TRBD1	TGTGCCAGCAGCTTAGGAAAGGGGGCATACGAGCAGTACTTC	CASSLGKGAYEQYF
TRBV12-3/TRBV12-4	TRBJ1-3	few	NA	TGTGCCACACTTCCCAGGTTCTCTGGAAACACCATATATTTT	CATLPRFSGNTIYF
TRBV7-2	TRBJ2-5	few	TRBD2	TGTGCCAGCAGCCAGGGAGCGGGAGGAGGAGAGACCCAGTACTTC	CASSQGAGGGETQYF
TRBV29-1	TRBJ2-5	many	NA	TGCAGCGGGGATCCTGACGGAAGGGAGACCCAGTACTTC	CSGDPDGRETQYF
TRBV5-8	TRBJ1-6	many	NA	TGTGCCAGCAGCTGGGAATTGGAGAGTTCACCCCTCCACTTT	CASSWELESSPLHF
TRBV4-1	TRBJ1-4	few	TRBD1	TGCGCCAGCAGCCAGGTGGGACAGGGTGGCGAAAAACTGTTTTTT	CASSQVGQGGEKLFF
TRBV20-1	TRBJ2-7	NA	TRBD1	TGCAGTGCTAGATCTATCCGGGACAGGGGTGATGAGCAGTACTTC	CSARSIRDRGDEQYF
TRBV6-5	TRBJ2-5	NA	NA	TGTGCCAGCAGGGACGGGGCCAGAGAGACCCAGTACTTC	CASRDGARETQYF
TRBV9	TRBJ2-5	many	NA	TGTGCCAGCAGCGCCCAGGGGTCGGGAGCGGGGGAGACCCAGTACTTC	CASSAQGSGAGETQYF
TRBV20-1	TRBJ1-3	few	TRBD1	TGCAGTGCCGTGACAGGGACAAGCTCTGGAAACACCATATATTTT	CSAVTGTSSGNTIYF
TRBV2	TRBJ1-1	many	NA	TGTGCCAGCAGGGAGCTGAACACTGAAGCTTTCTTT	CASRELNTEAFF
TRBV9	TRBJ2-5	NA	NA	TGTGCCAGCACCGCTTCAGGATCCCCGCAAGAGACCCAGTACTTC	CASTASGSPQETQYF
TRBV6-5	TRBJ2-3	NA	NA	TGTGCCAGCAGTTACTCAGGTAGTCTCGCAACAGATACGCAGTATTTT	CASSYSGSLATDTQYF
TRBV10-2	TRBJ1-2	many	NA	TGCGCCAGGGTAGGGGATTTCTATGGCTACACCTTC	CARVGDFYGYTF
TRBV5-1	TRBJ2-7	NA	NA	TGCGCCAGCCACAAAGACGGGGGTAACTCCTACGAGCAGTACTTC	CASHKDGGNSYEQYF
TRBV5-1	TRBJ2-7	NA	NA	TGCGCCAGCAGCCCAGACCGTCGCAGGGCATACGAGCAGTACTTC	CASSPDRRRAYEQYF
TRBV29-1	TRBJ1-1	NA	TRBD1	TGCAGCCAAGATACGACAGGGGGCGCGAACACTGAAGCTTTCTTT	CSQDTTGGANTEAFF
TRBV25-1	TRBJ2-2	NA	NA	TGTGCCAGCAGTGATCTCTCTACCGGGGTGCTGTTTTTT	CASSDLSTGVLFF
TRBV7-2	TRBJ1-3	NA	NA	TGTGCCAGCAGCTTGGGGAGTACTGGAACCACCATATATTTT	CASSLGSTGTTIYF
TRBV27	TRBJ2-7	few	NA	TGTGCCAGCAGTTTATCGGCCGGTTACGAGCAGTACTTC	CASSLSAGYEQYF
TRBV27	TRBJ2-2	NA	TRBD2	TGTGCCAGTAGTCTAGCGGGGGTGCCGAACACCGGGGAGCTGTTTTTT	CASSLAGVPNTGELFF
TRBV19	TRBJ2-2	few	NA	TGTGCCAGTAGGACAGCCTGGGACACCGGGGAGCTGTTTTTT	CASRTAWDTGELFF
TRBV12-3/TRBV12-4	TRBJ2-5	many	NA	TGTGCCAGCAGTTTTGGGGGCGACCAAGAGACCCAGTACTTC	CASSFGGDQETQYF
TRBV20-1	TRBJ2-5	NA	TRBD2	TGCAGTGCTGGAGAAGTCAGCGGGGGGGCTAAGACCCAGTACTTC	CSAGEVSGGAKTQYF
TRBV7-9	TRBJ2-5	many	NA	TGTGCCAGCAGCCCTCTTCTGCGGGAGACCCAGTACTTC	CASSPLLRETQYF
TRBV2	TRBJ1-1	many	NA	TGTGCCAGCAGTGGGGTTCAGGAGACCACTGAAGCTTTCTTT	CASSGVQETTEAFF
TRBV10-3	TRBJ1-5	NA	NA	TGTGCCAGCAGTTACTCAGGGGCGTTCAATCAGCCCCAGCATTTT	CASSYSGAFNQPQHF
TRBV25-1	TRBJ1-1	once	NA	TGTGCCAGCAGTGAAGATCGGGTAGATGAAGCTTTCTTT	CASSEDRVDEAFF
TRBV7-9	TRBJ2-5	many	NA	TGTGCCAGCAGTTACATCCGGGACAAGGAGGAGACCCAGTACTTC	CASSYIRDKEETQYF
TRBV19	TRBJ1-5	NA	TRBD1	TGTGCCAGTAGGATGGGGGGACAGGGGTATCAGCCCCAGCATTTT	CASRMGGQGYQPQHF
TRBV7-8	TRBJ1-6	NA	NA	TGTGCCAGCAGTTTGTGGGGTGGCGGCTCCTATAATTCACCCCTCCACTTT	CASSLWGGGSYNSPLHF